The 31 T cell receptor beta chains presented below share a single source sample, sequenced in a study of human T cells and chemical hapten exposure. This sample's time point: patch test 3, about 24 weeks after DPC sensitization. Indicated treatment: therapeutic diphenylcyclopropenone sensitization with weekly scalp DPC. TCRdb called the RACE reads again in MiXCR, with one record for every CDR3 protein. The sample records 50,000 to 70,000 distinct CDR3 sequences, over 10% being singletons. The sequenced sample was whole blood, obtained in connection with sensitization to the hapten diphenylcyclopropenone (DPC). The receptor source for this set is a man aged 25 to 40 with alopecia areata. Some clones in this sample may be carry-over from other donors' samples.

This clonotype was recorded many times. This chain links TRBV9 with TRBJ1-6; 8 nucleotides line up with TRBD1. The CDR3 is 15 residues long. Germline lookup yields CDR1 SGDLS and CDR2 YYNGEE. V was clipped by 3 bases and J by 9 bases; unmatched bases: 8. The CDR3 spells CASSAKGQGTSPLHF. Here the CDR3 DNA reads TGTGCCAGCAGCGCGAAAGGACAGGGTACTTCACCCCTCCACTTT.

This clonotype has at least ten counts. The chain has TRBV7-2 and TRBJ2-3; 11 bases map to TRBD2. The germline V gene has CDR1 SGHTA and CDR2 FQGNSA. J was trimmed by 8 bases and V by 5 bases; bases with no gene match: 9. The CDR3 contains 15 residues. CDR3 coding DNA: TGTGCCAGCAGCCCGGGACTAGCGGCTTTGGGTACGCAGTATTTT. Translating gives CASSPGLAALGTQYF.

In nucleotides, the CDR3 is TGTGCCAGCAGCTTAAAAGCGGGGGGATACACCGGGGAGCTGTTTTTT. This translates into CASSLKAGGYTGELFF. The chain is built from TRBV7-7 and TRBJ2-2; 9 bases match TRBD2. Germline loops: CDR1 SSHAT, CDR2 FNYEAQ (reference sequence). This CDR3 region has 16 residues. V dropped 2 bases and J dropped 3; count of bases not matched to a gene: 4.

This clonotype was seen repeatedly, ten times or more. This chain links TRBV7-2 with TRBJ2-3; 9 bases are shared with TRBD1. Germline CDR1 and CDR2: SGHTA and FQGNSA. Trimming at V came to 0 bases and at J to 3 bases, leaving 1 base not matched to a gene. The CDR3 loop spans 15 amino acids. Here the CDR3 reads CASSLAGTGTDTQYF. In nucleotides, the CDR3 is TGTGCCAGCAGCTTAGCTGGGACAGGGACAGATACGCAGTATTTT.

The rearrangement uses TRBV20-1 and TRBJ2-3, with 7 bases matching TRBD2. The ends lost 5 bases at V and 2 bases at J; junction bases unmatched: 10. Germline loops: CDR1 DFQATT, CDR2 SNEGSKA (reference sequence). This CDR3 region has 15 residues. The CDR3 sequence: CSAGQLADYTDTQYF. In nucleotides, the CDR3 is TGCAGTGCTGGCCAGCTAGCGGATTACACAGATACGCAGTATTTT.

This clonotype was seen only a few times. J is TRBJ1-5 and V is TRBV9, with 7 bases matching TRBD1. Germline CDR1 SGDLS, CDR2 YYNGEE. This CDR3 is built from 15 residues. Trimming at V came to 4 bases and at J to 1 base, leaving 5 bases not matched to a gene. This CDR3 is CASSLTGSSNQPQHF. For the CDR3, the DNA is TGTGCCAGCAGCCTGACAGGGTCGAGCAATCAGCCCCAGCATTTT.

This clonotype was found a few times. The V call is TRBV6-2 or TRBV6-3, the J call TRBJ2-1; TRBD1 is a possible D gene (5 bases). Between the trimmed V and J ends, which lost 5 bases and 10 bases, there was a span of 21 bases. This CDR3 has 15 residues. CDR1 is MNHEY and CDR2 is SVGEGT in the germline V gene. CDR3: CASSARVPIMEEQFF. CDR3 DNA sequence: TGTGCCAGCAGTGCCAGGGTCCCTATAATGGAGGAGCAGTTCTTC.

The genes are TRBV6-2 or TRBV6-3 and TRBJ2-3; D might be TRBD2 (5 bases). This CDR3 is 14 amino acids long. Germline CDR1 and CDR2: MNHEY and SVGEGT. The V end lost 3 bases, the J end lost 4 bases, and 11 bases lay between the germline ends. CDR3 DNA: TGTGCCAGCAGTTATTCGGGGAAAGCAGATACGCAGTATTTT. This encodes CASSYSGKADTQYF.

The chain uses TRBV20-1 and TRBJ1-5; TRBD1 matches 10 bases. The V segment lost 1 base and the J segment 6 bases; nucleotides outside the gene matches: 6. The germline V gene encodes CDR1 DFQATT and CDR2 SNEGSKA (reference sequence). The CDR3 runs 15 residues. In DNA form, the CDR3 reads TGCAGTGCTAGAGTTCCGACAGGGGGCTTTCAGCCCCAGCATTTT. Translated, it gives CSARVPTGGFQPQHF.

This clonotype was recorded many times. The gene calls are TRBV6-2 or TRBV6-3 and TRBJ2-3; perhaps TRBD2 as D (7 bases). Trimming removed 0 bases at V and 4 bases at J, with 11 bases between. The germline gives CDR1 MNHEY, CDR2 SVGEGT. The CDR3 is 15 amino acids. The CDR3 sequence is CASSYSGGGADTQYF. CDR3 nucleotides: TGTGCCAGCAGTTACTCTGGGGGGGGCGCAGATACGCAGTATTTT.

This sequence joins TRBV20-1 and TRBJ2-3, with D uncertain. This CDR3 region has 12 residues. Between the trimmed V and J ends, which lost 5 bases and 3 bases, there was a span of 9 bases. Germline V CDR1 and CDR2: DFQATT, SNEGSKA (reference sequence). In DNA form, the CDR3 reads TGCAGTGCTCCCCTCTCGACAGATACGCAGTATTTT. Translating it yields CSAPLSTDTQYF.

The chain couples TRBV9 to TRBJ1-2; D may be TRBD1 (6 bases). V was shortened by 3 bases and J by 2 bases, with 11 bases between the two germline ends. Germline CDR1 SGDLS, CDR2 YYNGEE. The CDR3 spans 14 residues. CDR3 DNA sequence: TGTGCCAGCAGCGCCCGGACAGTAAACTATGGCTACACCTTC. Translated, it gives CASSARTVNYGYTF. The full variable domain, with the rest looked up from reference TRBV9 and TRBJ1-2, is DSGVTQTPKHLITATGQRVTLRCSPRSGDLSVYWYQQSLDQGLQFLIQYYNGEERAKGNILERFSAQQFPDLHSELNLSSLELGDSALYFCASSARTVNYGYTFGSGTRLTVV.

This clonotype appeared many times. The chain has TRBV7-9 and TRBJ2-1; D uncertain. The CDR3 is 15 residues long. The germline gives CDR1 SEHNR, CDR2 FQNEAQ (reference sequence). V was shortened by 4 bases and J by 0 bases, with 10 bases between the two germline ends. CDR3 bases: TGTGCCAGCAGCTCCGACCGTAGCTCCTACAATGAGCAGTTCTTC. This encodes CASSSDRSSYNEQFF.

The CDR3 DNA reads as TGTGCCAGCAGTGACCCGGGCAGATCCACAGATACGCAGTATTTT. Translating it yields CASSDPGRSTDTQYF. The J gene is TRBJ2-3, the V gene TRBV6-4; D is unclear. With 2 bases removed from V and 2 bases from J, the gap between germline ends came to 11 bases. Germline V lookup: CDR1 MRHNA, CDR2 SNTAGT. The CDR3 is made up of 15 amino acids.

This rearrangement joins TRBV5-4 to TRBJ2-7; the match to TRBD1 covers 7 bases. The CDR3 length is 13 residues. Trimming removed 4 bases from V and 3 bases from J; junction bases left unmatched: 4. The V gene's germline CDR1 is SGHNT and CDR2 YYREEE (reference sequence). The CDR3 region is CASSTGTVYEQYF. The CDR3 DNA is TGTGCCAGCAGCACTGGGACAGTCTACGAGCAGTACTTC.

This clonotype has a handful of counts. The rearrangement joins TRBV7-9 to TRBJ1-2, with D uncertain. The V gene lost 1 base and the J gene lost 6 bases, with 12 bases spanning the gap. The CDR3 extends over 14 amino acids. Germline CDR1 is SEHNR and CDR2 is FQNEAQ (reference sequence). The CDR3 region is CASSLGSRWHGYTF. DNA for the CDR3: TGTGCCAGCAGCTTAGGTTCCAGATGGCATGGCTACACCTTC.

The chain joins TRBV2 to TRBJ2-5; 8 bases line up with TRBD1. The CDR3 loop spans 14 amino acids. Trimming took 7 bases from V and 4 from J; bases not matched to a gene: 8. Germline V gene sequence: CDR1 SNHLY, CDR2 FYNNEI. The CDR3 DNA reads as TGTGCCAGCAACATGGACAGGGAGGCAGAGACCCAGTACTTC. This codes for CASNMDREAETQYF.

This clonotype was counted many times. The chain carries TRBV18 and TRBJ1-1, with D unresolved. Germline V gene lookup returns CDR1 KGHSH and CDR2 LQKENI. Trimming removed 6 bases from V and 0 bases from J, with 11 bases in between. This CDR3 is 14 amino acids long. This chain's CDR3 is CASSLRVMNTEAFF. For the CDR3, the DNA is TGTGCCAGCTCCCTTCGGGTAATGAACACTGAAGCTTTCTTT.

The chain links TRBV6-5 to TRBJ2-6; D uncertain. CDR1 and CDR2 from the germline V gene are MNHEY and SVGAGI. CDR3 length: 17 residues. The V end was cut by 4 bases, the J end by 0 bases, with 13 bases between. The CDR3 region has the DNA TGTGCCAGCAGTTCCGAAGTTATTATCTCTGGGGCCAACGTCCTGACTTTC. Translated, it gives CASSSEVIISGANVLTF.

V usage is TRBV5-1 and J usage is TRBJ2-2; TRBD1 might be the D (6 bases). The germline gives CDR1 SGHRS, CDR2 YFSETQ. The V end was cut by 7 bases, the J end by 0 bases, with 10 bases between. The CDR3 length is 14 residues. This CDR3 is CASRDTANTGELFF. CDR3 coding DNA: TGCGCCAGCCGGGACACGGCGAACACCGGGGAGCTGTTTTTT.

On this clonotype: This may arise from a read error, as a much more abundant clone is one base away. The gene calls are TRBV5-1 and TRBJ1-2, with D possibly TRBD1 on 5 matching bases. Germline-derived CDR1 and CDR2 are SGHRS and YFSETQ. The CDR3 runs to 14 residues. The CDR3 DNA reads TGCGCCAGCAGCTTGGTGTCAGGGACCGACGGCTGCACCTTC. Protein sequence: CASSLVSGTDGCTF.

Many counts were recorded for this clonotype. V and J are TRBV14 and TRBJ1-6, with a weak D call TRBD1 (5 bases). CDR3 length equals 15 residues. V was shortened by 5 bases and J by 9 bases, with 17 bases between the two germline ends. Germline V CDR1 and CDR2: SGHDN, FVKESK. CDR3 DNA: TGTGCCAGCAGCTCCCGGGACCTCATGGGTTCACCCCTCCACTTT. It yields the protein CASSSRDLMGSPLHF.

This chain uses TRBV6-1 with TRBJ2-3, with 10 bases that match TRBD2. The germline CDR1 and CDR2 sequences are MNHNS and SASEGT. This CDR3 comprises 16 residues. The V gene end was trimmed by 2 bases and the J gene end by 2 bases; junction bases not matched to a gene: 4. CDR3 sequence reads: CASSELGTSVTDTQYF. In DNA form, the CDR3 reads TGTGCCAGCAGTGAACTGGGGACTAGCGTCACAGATACGCAGTATTTT.

This clonotype appeared a few times. The chain carries TRBV27 and TRBJ2-2, with 10 bases lining up with TRBD1. The germline V gene has CDR1 MNHEY and CDR2 SMNVEV (reference sequence). The ends lost 6 bases at V and 5 bases at J; junction bases unmatched: 12. This CDR3 comprises 17 residues. The CDR3: CASSSTGGPIGTGELFF. The CDR3 nucleotides are TGTGCCAGCAGCTCGACAGGGGGCCCCATTGGAACCGGGGAGCTGTTTTTT.

The chain employs TRBV7-2 and TRBJ2-3, with TRBD2 identical over 13 bases. Germline trimming cut 1 base from V and 6 bases from J; bases unmatched to any gene: 7. The CDR3 sequence is 17 residues long. CDR1 and CDR2 from the germline V gene are SGHTA and FQGNSA. The chain's CDR3 is CASSLVGTSGAEDTQYF. CDR3 DNA sequence: TGTGCCAGCAGCTTAGTCGGGACTAGCGGGGCCGAGGATACGCAGTATTTT.

This clonotype was found many times. This chain links TRBV18 with TRBJ1-2; D gene ambiguous. Germline values: CDR1 KGHSH, CDR2 LQKENI. This CDR3 has 15 residues. V was clipped by 7 bases and J by 4 bases, with 19 bases between them. The CDR3 region has the DNA TGTGCCAGCTACAATGCCATTTCCGAGAGCTATGGCTACACCTTC. It encodes CASYNAISESYGYTF.

This clonotype was seen repeatedly, ten times or more. The CDR3 coding sequence is TGCAGTGCAGTACAGGGGTTTAATGGCTACACCTTC. Translation gives CSAVQGFNGYTF. The chain combines TRBV20-1 with TRBJ1-2; 7 positions match TRBD1. The CDR3 length is 12 residues. Germline V gives CDR1 DFQATT, CDR2 SNEGSKA (reference sequence). Trimming took 6 bases from V and 6 from J; bases not matched to a gene: 7.

This clonotype appeared many times. The rearrangement links TRBV7-9 to TRBJ2-3; D possibly matches TRBD1 or TRBD2 (5 bases each). The CDR3 spans 16 residues. Trimming removed 1 base from V and 4 bases from J, with 15 bases in between. Per germline, CDR1 SEHNR and CDR2 FQNEAQ (reference sequence). The CDR3 is CASSLDGGQSADTQYF. The CDR3 DNA follows: TGTGCCAGCAGCTTAGATGGGGGTCAATCAGCAGATACGCAGTATTTT.

This clonotype was seen more than once but under ten times. The rearrangement uses TRBV5-1 and TRBJ2-1; D is perhaps TRBD2 (7 bases). The CDR3 extends over 17 amino acids. In germline, CDR1 is SGHRS, CDR2 YFSETQ. Trimming took off 0 bases at V and 4 bases at J, with 17 bases between the two ends. The CDR3 here is CASSLGWTAGIYNEQFF. CDR3 nucleotide sequence: TGCGCCAGCAGCTTGGGGTGGACAGCGGGGATTTACAATGAGCAGTTCTTC. The full variable domain, completed using reference TRBV5-1 and TRBJ2-1, is KAGVTQTPRYLIKTRGQQVTLSCSPISGHRSVSWYQQTPGQGLQFLFEYFSETQRNKGNFPGRFSGRQFSNSRSEMNVSTLELGDSALYLCASSLGWTAGIYNEQFFGPGTRLTVL.

This clonotype was counted ten times or more. This chain joins TRBV5-4 and TRBJ2-7; 7 nucleotides agree with TRBD1. This CDR3 spans 16 amino acids. J gave up 1 base and V 5 bases, and 12 bases lay outside the gene matches. Germline CDR1 is SGHNT and CDR2 is YYREEE (reference sequence). The CDR3 nucleotides read TGTGCCAGCAGGCATAAAGGGGACAGCTCATCCTACGAGCAGTACTTC. Translated: CASRHKGDSSSYEQYF.

The sample holds a few counts of this clonotype. The chain carries TRBV28 and TRBJ1-4; TRBD1 matches 8 bases. Germline assignment: CDR1 MDHEN and CDR2 SYDVKM. The J segment lost 6 bases and the V segment lost 2 bases, leaving 2 bases of the junction unmatched. The CDR3 runs 14 residues. Here the CDR3 reads CASSLQGADEKLFF. The CDR3 nucleotides read TGTGCCAGCAGTTTACAGGGGGCGGATGAAAAACTGTTTTTT. Using reference TRBV28 and TRBJ1-4 for the parts outside the CDR3, the full variable domain is DVKVTQSSRYLVKRTGEKVFLECVQDMDHENMFWYRQDPGLGLRLIYFSYDVKMKEKGDIPEGYSVSREKKERFSLILESASTNQTSMYLCASSLQGADEKLFFGSGTQLSVL.